The clone carrying this TCR beta chain was counted a few times. This sample is drawn from a study of CD8 T cells in Susac syndrome. An amount of RNA that ranged from about 0.45 to 1 ug was reverse transcribed with random hexamers. TCRdb recomputed calls from the immunoSEQ multiplex PCR reads with MiXCR, one row per CDR3 protein. There are over 100,000 distinct CDR3 sequences in the sample; about 90% occur only once, and approximately 0.13% lies in the top ten. V lost 6 bases and J lost 1; bases outside the gene matches: 4. The CDR3 is 14 amino acids. CDR1 is SGHVS, CDR2 FNYEAQ, per germline. Sequencing was carried out using CD8+ T cells from PBMCs. The rearrangement links TRBV7-6 to TRBJ2-5, with TRBD2 matching over 8 bases. This receptor was taken from a human donor in good health. CDR3 sequence reads: CASSSGTSQETQYF. CDR3 bases: TGTGCCAGCAGTTCTGGGACTAGCCAAGAGACCCAGTACTTC.